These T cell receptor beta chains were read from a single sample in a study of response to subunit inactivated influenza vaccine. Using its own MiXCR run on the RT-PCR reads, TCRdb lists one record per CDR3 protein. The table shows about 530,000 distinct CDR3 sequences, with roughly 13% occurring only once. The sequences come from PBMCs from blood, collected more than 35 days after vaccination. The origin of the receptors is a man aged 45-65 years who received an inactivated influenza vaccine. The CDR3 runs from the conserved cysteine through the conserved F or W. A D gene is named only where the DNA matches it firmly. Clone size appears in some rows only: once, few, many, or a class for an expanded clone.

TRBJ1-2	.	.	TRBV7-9	TGTGCCAGCAGCTTAAACATGAACTATGGCTACACCTTC	CASSLNMNYGYTF
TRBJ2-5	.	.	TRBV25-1	TGTGCCAGCAGTGAATATGGTCAAGAGACCCAGTACTTC	CASSEYGQETQYF
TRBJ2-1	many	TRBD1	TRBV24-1	TGTGCCACCAGTGATAGGACAGGGAAGCCCGGTGGGAATGAGCAGTTCTTC	CATSDRTGKPGGNEQFF
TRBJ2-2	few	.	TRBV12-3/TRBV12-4	TGTGCCAGCACCTTTCTAGCGCGCCAAAACACCGGGGAGCTGTTTTTT	CASTFLARQNTGELFF
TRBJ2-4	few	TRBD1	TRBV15	TGTGCCACCAGCAGCGGGACAGGGTGGGAGCTAGCCAAAAACATTCAGTACTTC	CATSSGTGWELAKNIQYF
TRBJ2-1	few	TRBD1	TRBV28	TGTGCCAGCAGGCTTGCCGGGACAGGTCGCAATGAGCAGTTCTTC	CASRLAGTGRNEQFF
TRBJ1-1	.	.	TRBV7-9	TGTGCCAGCAGCAGAGATGGGGGGGGCGGACGAAACACTGAAGCTTTCTTT	CASSRDGGGGRNTEAFF
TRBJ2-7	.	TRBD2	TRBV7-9	TGTGCCATCGCCGGGACTAGCGGATCCTACGAGCAGTACTTC	CAIAGTSGSYEQYF
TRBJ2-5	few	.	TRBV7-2	TGTGCCAGCAGCTTAGTGGTACAGCAAGAGACCCAGTACTTC	CASSLVVQQETQYF
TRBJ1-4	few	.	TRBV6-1	TGTGCCAGCAGTGAAGCGTTCGGGACCTATGAAAAACTGTTTTTT	CASSEAFGTYEKLFF
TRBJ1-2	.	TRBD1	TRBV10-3	TGTGCCATCAGTGAGAGACAGGGGTCCTCCTATGGCTACACCTTC	CAISERQGSSYGYTF
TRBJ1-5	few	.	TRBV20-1	TGCAGTGCTAGCAGAAACAATCAGCCCCAGCATTTT	CSASRNNQPQHF
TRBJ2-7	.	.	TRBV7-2	TGTGCCAGCAGCTCGGGGGCTGCCTACGAGCAGTACTTC	CASSSGAAYEQYF
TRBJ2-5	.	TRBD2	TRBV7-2	TGTGCCAGCCTCGTCGGGGGGACCCAAGAGACCCAGTACTTC	CASLVGGTQETQYF
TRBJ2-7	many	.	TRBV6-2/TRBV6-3	TGTGCCAGCAGTTACGACAGGCCTTCCTACGAGCAGTACTTC	CASSYDRPSYEQYF
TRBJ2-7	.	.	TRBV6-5	TGTGCCAGCAGTTACTCGAACGGGGGTGAGCAGTACTTC	CASSYSNGGEQYF
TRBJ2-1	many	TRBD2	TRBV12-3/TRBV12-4	TGTGCCAGCAGTTTAGCGAGTGGCGGGACTAGCCCCAATGAGCAGTTCTTC	CASSLASGGTSPNEQFF
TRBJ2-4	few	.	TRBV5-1	TGCGCCAGCAGCGCCAACGAGGAGAAAAACATTCAGTACTTC	CASSANEEKNIQYF
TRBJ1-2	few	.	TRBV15	TGTGCCACCAGCAGAGATTTTATTGACAGAAACTATGGCTACACCTTC	CATSRDFIDRNYGYTF
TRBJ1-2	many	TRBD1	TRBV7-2	TGTGCCAGCAGCTCTGGACAGGTCCGTGGCTACACCTTC	CASSSGQVRGYTF
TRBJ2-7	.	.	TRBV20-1	TGCAGTGGCGGGAACCCCCGCGAGCAGTACTTC	CSGGNPREQYF
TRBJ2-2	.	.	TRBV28	TGTGCCAGCAGCAAAAAACGACAGCTTTCCGGGGAGCTGTTTTTT	CASSKKRQLSGELFF
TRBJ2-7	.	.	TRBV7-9	TGTGCCAGCAGCCCGGGGTCGTGGGCCGCCTCCTACGAGCAGTACTTC	CASSPGSWAASYEQYF
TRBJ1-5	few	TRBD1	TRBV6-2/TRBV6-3	TGTGCCAGAGGACAGGGGCCCAATCAGCCCCAGCATTTT	CARGQGPNQPQHF
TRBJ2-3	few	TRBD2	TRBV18	TGTGCCAGCTCACCAAGTAGCGGGAGACTCTTAGATACGCAGTATTTT	CASSPSSGRLLDTQYF
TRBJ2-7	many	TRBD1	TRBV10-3	TGTGCCATGGGGACAGGTAACAGGGGCGAGCAGTACTTC	CAMGTGNRGEQYF
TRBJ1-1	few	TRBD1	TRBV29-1	TGCAGCGCCGAACCGGGACAGCATATAGGGGAAGCCTTCTTT	CSAEPGQHIGEAFF
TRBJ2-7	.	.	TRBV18	TGTGCCAGCTCCGACACGGGGTACTCCTACGAGCAGTACTTC	CASSDTGYSYEQYF
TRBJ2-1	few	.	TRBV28	TGTGCCAGCAGTTCGACTCAGACCGCGACTTACAATGAGCAGTTCTTC	CASSSTQTATYNEQFF
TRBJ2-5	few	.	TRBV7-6	TGTGCCAGCAGCTTAGTTTCCCGCGGGGAGACCCAGTACTTC	CASSLVSRGETQYF
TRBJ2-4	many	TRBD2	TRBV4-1	TGCGCCAGCAAGAAAGCGGGAGAGGCCATTCAGTACTTC	CASKKAGEAIQYF
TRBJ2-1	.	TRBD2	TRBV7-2	TGTGCCAGCAGCTTAGCAGGAGCGGGAGTGTACAATGAGCAGTTCTTC	CASSLAGAGVYNEQFF
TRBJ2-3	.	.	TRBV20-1	TGCAGTGCTAGGAGGAGGGGCAGAGCTAGCACAGATACGCAGTATTTT	CSARRRGRASTDTQYF
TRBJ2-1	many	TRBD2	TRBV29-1	TGCAGCGTGGGGGGGGATAGCGGGACCTACAATGAGCAGTTCTTC	CSVGGDSGTYNEQFF
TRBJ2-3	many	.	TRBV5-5	TGTGCCAGCAGCTTGGTGGGACATACGCAGTATTTT	CASSLVGHTQYF
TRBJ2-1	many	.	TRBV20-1	TGCAGTGCCCCCGACCGGCTCCGGAGCTACAATGAGCAGTTCTTC	CSAPDRLRSYNEQFF
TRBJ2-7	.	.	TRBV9	TGTGCCAGCAGCACCGGGGCATATCCCTACGAGCAGTACTTC	CASSTGAYPYEQYF
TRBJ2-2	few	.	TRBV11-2	TGTGCCAGCAGGGGGGGGTTCATGACAGGGCGAACCGGGGAGCTGTTTTTT	CASRGGFMTGRTGELFF
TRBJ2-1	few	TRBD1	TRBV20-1	TGCAGTGCTTTAGGGGGCGCAGGGTACAATGAGCAGTTCTTC	CSALGGAGYNEQFF
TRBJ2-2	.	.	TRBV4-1	TGCGCCAGCACCCTAAGTGGAGTGGGGGGACCCGGGGAGCTGTTTTTT	CASTLSGVGGPGELFF